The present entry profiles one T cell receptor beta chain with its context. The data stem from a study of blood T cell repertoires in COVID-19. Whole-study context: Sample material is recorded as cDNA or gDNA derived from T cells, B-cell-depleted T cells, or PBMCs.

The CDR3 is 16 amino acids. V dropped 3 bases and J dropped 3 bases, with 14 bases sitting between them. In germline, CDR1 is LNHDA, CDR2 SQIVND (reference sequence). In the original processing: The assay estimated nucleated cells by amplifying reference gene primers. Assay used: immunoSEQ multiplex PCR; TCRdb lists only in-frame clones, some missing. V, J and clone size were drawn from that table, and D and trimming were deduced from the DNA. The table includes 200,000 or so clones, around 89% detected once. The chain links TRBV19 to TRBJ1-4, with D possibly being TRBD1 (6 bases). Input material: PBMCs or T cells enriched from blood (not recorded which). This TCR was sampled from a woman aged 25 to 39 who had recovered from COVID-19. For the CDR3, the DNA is TGTGCCAGTAGTATTGCCAGAGGGACATCTAATGAAAAACTGTTTTTT. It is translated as CASSIARGTSNEKLFF.